The 9 T cell receptor beta chains reported below all come from one sample, sequenced in a study of T cells in Graves' hyperthyroidism and ophthalmopathy. Researchers took RNA transcripts and amplified the TCR beta CDR3 regions from them. First-round RT-PCR of the TCR CDR3 relied on the HTBI primer set. TCRdb used MiXCR to reprocess the multiplex PCR reads, holding one entry per CDR3 protein. This sample has about 520,000 distinct CDR3 sequences; roughly 25% occur once, and the top ten carry about 10%. The sample taken for sequencing was blood. The receptors come from a woman aged 25 to 39 with Graves' ophthalmopathy.

The chain couples TRBV6-2 or TRBV6-3 to TRBJ2-7, with 7 positions matching TRBD1. After removal of 9 bases from V and 3 bases from J, the junction contained 17 bases not matched to a gene. This CDR3 contains 16 residues. Looked up from germline, CDR1 is MNHEY and CDR2 is SVGEGT. CDR3 in DNA: TGTGCCAGTGGAGGACAGGCCCATACATACCTCTACGAGCAGTACTTC. Translation: CASGGQAHTYLYEQYF.

This clonotype showed up many times. The chain couples TRBV2 to TRBJ2-7; 7 bases fit TRBD1. The CDR3 has 13 residues. Per germline, CDR1 SNHLY and CDR2 FYNNEI. V lost 6 bases and J lost 7; bases outside the gene matches: 9. Written as DNA, the CDR3 is TGTGCCAGCAGGAGACAGGGAGTGGAAGAGCAGTACTTC. Translated: CASRRQGVEEQYF.

Many counts were recorded for this clonotype. J is TRBJ1-1 and V is TRBV29-1; no definite D call. V was trimmed by 6 bases and J by 0 bases, leaving 14 bases between them. The CDR3 length is 14 residues. Germline V gene data show CDR1 as SQVTM and CDR2 as ANQGSEA. This CDR3 reads CSVRSRLMNTEAFF. For the CDR3, the DNA is TGCAGCGTCCGAAGCAGACTCATGAACACTGAAGCTTTCTTT.

The chain uses TRBV7-2 and TRBJ2-2, with a tentative D call TRBD2 (6 bases). Germline loops: CDR1 SGHTA, CDR2 FQGNSA. CDR3 length equals 14 residues. V was trimmed by 5 bases and J by 6 bases, leaving 13 bases between them. The CDR3 region has the DNA TGTGCCAGCAGCGCCCGACTAGTTCCCGGGGAGCTGTTTTTT. Protein: CASSARLVPGELFF.

This clonotype was observed many times. The chain carries TRBV18 and TRBJ1-5; 7 bases match TRBD1. Germline values: CDR1 KGHSH, CDR2 LQKENI. CDR3 length: 16 amino acids. The J segment lost 0 bases and the V segment lost 5 bases, leaving 7 bases of the junction unmatched. Here the CDR3 DNA reads TGTGCCAGCTCAACGGGACAGTTGCTTAGCAATCAGCCCCAGCATTTT. Translated: CASSTGQLLSNQPQHF.

This clonotype showed up many times. J is TRBJ2-7 and V is TRBV24-1; 8 bases are shared with TRBD1. There are 15 residues in the CDR3. J lost 1 base, V lost 4 bases, and 5 bases had no gene match. The V gene's germline CDR1 is KGHDR and CDR2 SFDVKD. The CDR3 bases are TGTGCCACCAGTGAGCTACAGGGGGTTTCCTACGAGCAGTACTTC. Its translation is CATSELQGVSYEQYF.

This clonotype appeared many times. V gene TRBV4-1 combines with J gene TRBJ2-2; no reliable D call. Trimming shortened V by 1 base and J by 0 bases, and 6 bases separated the two germline ends. The length of the CDR3 is 15 residues. CDR1 and CDR2 (germline): MGHRA, YSYEKL. CDR3 sequence (DNA): TGCGCCAGCAGCCAAGTCACAACGAACACCGGGGAGCTGTTTTTT. It translates to CASSQVTTNTGELFF.

The table lists this clonotype with a few counts. This chain joins TRBV7-9 and TRBJ2-7; the D is unclear. The V end was cut by 2 bases, the J end by 1 base, with 9 bases between. This CDR3 has 14 amino acids. Per germline, CDR1 SEHNR and CDR2 FQNEAQ (reference sequence). The CDR3 spells CASSLTSQSYEQYF. The CDR3 nucleotides read TGTGCCAGCAGCTTAACGTCGCAGTCCTACGAGCAGTACTTC.

This chain connects TRBV20-1 to TRBJ2-7; D is undetermined. Germline V gene lookup returns CDR1 DFQATT and CDR2 SNEGSKA (reference sequence). CDR3 length: 15 amino acids. Trimming stripped 3 bases from V and 3 bases from J, with 18 bases between. CDR3 loop: CSASGRSTDLYEQYF. The CDR3 DNA follows: TGCAGTGCTAGCGGACGTTCCACGGACCTCTACGAGCAGTACTTC.